These T cell receptor beta chains were read from a single sample in a study of CD8+CD57+ T cells in acquired aplastic anemia. One entry per CDR3 protein, called by TCRdb with MiXCR from the reads. The sample yields about 210,000 distinct CDR3 sequences, about 59% seen once. Sequencing was done on a sample of sorted CD4+, CD8+, or CD8+CD57+ T cells (not recorded which) from PBMCs. These receptors were collected from a human donor in good health. Both conserved end residues are part of each CDR3. A D gene is named only where the DNA matches it firmly. Clone size is given for some rows only: seen once, a few or many times, or a class if the clone is expanded.

CASNPGSRTDTQYF | TGTGCCAGTAACCCAGGGAGCCGCACAGATACGCAGTATTTT | TRBJ2-3 | many | NA | TRBV6-6
CASSHLGQGNEQYF | TGCGCCAGCAGCCACCTGGGACAGGGGAACGAGCAGTACTTC | TRBJ2-7 | many | TRBD1 | TRBV4-1
CASSLGTDREQYF | TGTGCCAGCAGCTTAGGGACCGACCGCGAGCAGTACTTC | TRBJ2-7 | NA | NA | TRBV7-9
CASSLKLSGAEETQYF | TGTGCCAGCAGCTTAAAGCTCTCGGGGGCCGAAGAGACCCAGTACTTC | TRBJ2-5 | NA | NA | TRBV7-2
CASSRNRGSSYEQYF | TGCGCCAGCAGCCGCAATCGGGGCAGCTCCTACGAGCAGTACTTC | TRBJ2-7 | NA | NA | TRBV27
CASTLRGVARMNTEAFF | TGTGCCAGCACCCTTCGGGGGGTAGCCAGGATGAACACTGAAGCTTTCTTT | TRBJ1-1 | NA | NA | TRBV28
CASSEVTRTGGDGYTF | TGTGCCAGCAGTGAAGTAACTCGCACAGGGGGCGATGGCTACACCTTC | TRBJ1-2 | NA | TRBD1 | TRBV6-1
CASTPSTYEQYF | TGTGCCAGCACCCCCAGTACCTACGAGCAGTACTTC | TRBJ2-7 | NA | NA | TRBV2
CASSDRKGKPSTDTQYF | TGTGCCAGCAGTGACAGAAAAGGAAAGCCTAGCACAGATACGCAGTATTTT | TRBJ2-3 | NA | NA | TRBV2
CASSQHRDRGLEQCF | TGTGCCAGCAGCCAGCACCGGGACAGGGGTCTGGAGCAGTGCTTC | TRBJ2-7 | NA | TRBD1 | TRBV9
CAISDYGRLEETQYF | TGTGCCATCAGTGACTACGGGAGACTTGAAGAGACCCAGTACTTC | TRBJ2-5 | NA | NA | TRBV10-3
CASRTPRALPETQYF | TGTGCCAGCAGGACCCCCCGGGCCCTACCGGAGACCCAGTACTTC | TRBJ2-5 | NA | NA | TRBV2
CASSQGLAGAPNEQFF | TGTGCCAGCAGCCAGGGACTAGCGGGAGCTCCCAATGAGCAGTTCTTC | TRBJ2-1 | NA | TRBD2 | TRBV7-9
CASSLGSGSGNEQFF | TGTGCCAGCAGCCTAGGGAGCGGGAGTGGCAATGAGCAGTTCTTC | TRBJ2-1 | many | TRBD2 | TRBV7-2
CASSQAQGGGTDTQYF | TGCGCCAGCAGCCAAGCGCAGGGGGGAGGCACAGATACGCAGTATTTT | TRBJ2-3 | many | NA | TRBV4-3
CASWTALGEQYF | TGTGCCAGCTGGACAGCCTTGGGGGAGCAGTACTTC | TRBJ2-7 | few | NA | TRBV12-3/TRBV12-4
CASSGIQGNEQFF | TGTGCCAGCAGCGGCATACAGGGCAATGAGCAGTTCTTC | TRBJ2-1 | NA | NA | TRBV7-9
CSVVQLPGYNEQFF | TGCAGCGTTGTACAGCTGCCGGGGTACAATGAGCAGTTCTTC | TRBJ2-1 | NA | NA | TRBV29-1
CASSPRSSGNNYEQYF | TGTGCCAGCAGCCCCCGTTCTAGCGGGAACAACTACGAGCAGTACTTC | TRBJ2-7 | few | TRBD2 | TRBV7-9